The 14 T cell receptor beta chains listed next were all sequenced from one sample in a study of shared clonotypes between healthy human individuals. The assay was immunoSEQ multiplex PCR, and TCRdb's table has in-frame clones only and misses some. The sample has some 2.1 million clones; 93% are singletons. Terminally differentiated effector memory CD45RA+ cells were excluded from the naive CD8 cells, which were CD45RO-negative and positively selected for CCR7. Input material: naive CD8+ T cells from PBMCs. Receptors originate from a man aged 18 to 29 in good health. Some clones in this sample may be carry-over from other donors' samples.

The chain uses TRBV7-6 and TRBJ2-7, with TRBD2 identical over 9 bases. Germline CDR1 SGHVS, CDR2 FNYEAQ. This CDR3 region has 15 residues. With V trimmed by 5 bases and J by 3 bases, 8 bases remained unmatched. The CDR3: CASSGPSGVSYEQYF. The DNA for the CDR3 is TGTGCCAGCAGCGGCCCTAGCGGGGTCAGCTACGAGCAGTACTTC.

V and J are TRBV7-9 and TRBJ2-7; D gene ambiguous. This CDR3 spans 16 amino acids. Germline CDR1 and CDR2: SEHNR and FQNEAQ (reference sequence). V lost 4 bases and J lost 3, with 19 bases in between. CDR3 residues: CASSSSSHDAFYEQYF. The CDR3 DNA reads TGTGCCAGCAGCTCAAGTAGCCACGATGCCTTCTACGAGCAGTACTTC.

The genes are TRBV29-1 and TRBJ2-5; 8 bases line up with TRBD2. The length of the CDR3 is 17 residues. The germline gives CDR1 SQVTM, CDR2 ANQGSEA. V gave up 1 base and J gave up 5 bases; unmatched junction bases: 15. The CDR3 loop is CSVEGYFGGVDLETQYF. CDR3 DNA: TGCAGCGTTGAAGGCTATTTCGGGGGGGTGGATCTCGAGACCCAGTACTTC.

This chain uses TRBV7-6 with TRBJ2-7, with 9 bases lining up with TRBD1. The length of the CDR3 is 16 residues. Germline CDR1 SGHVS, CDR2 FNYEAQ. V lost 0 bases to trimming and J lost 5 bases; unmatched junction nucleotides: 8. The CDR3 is CASSLALGQGFDEQYF. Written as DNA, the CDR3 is TGTGCCAGCAGCTTAGCGCTGGGACAGGGTTTCGACGAGCAGTACTTC.

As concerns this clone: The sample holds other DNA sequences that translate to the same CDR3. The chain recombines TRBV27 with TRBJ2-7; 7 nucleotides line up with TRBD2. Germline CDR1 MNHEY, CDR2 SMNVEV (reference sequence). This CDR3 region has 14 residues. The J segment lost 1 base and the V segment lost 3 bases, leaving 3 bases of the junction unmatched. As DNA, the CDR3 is TGTGCCAGCAGTTTTGGGGGAGGGTCCTACGAGCAGTACTTC. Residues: CASSFGGGSYEQYF.

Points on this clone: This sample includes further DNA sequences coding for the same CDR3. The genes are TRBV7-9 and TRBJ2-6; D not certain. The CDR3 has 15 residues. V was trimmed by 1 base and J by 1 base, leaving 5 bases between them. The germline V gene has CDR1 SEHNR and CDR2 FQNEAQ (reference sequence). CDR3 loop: CASSLVVSGANVLTF. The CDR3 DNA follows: TGTGCCAGCAGCTTAGTTGTATCTGGGGCCAACGTCCTGACTTTC.

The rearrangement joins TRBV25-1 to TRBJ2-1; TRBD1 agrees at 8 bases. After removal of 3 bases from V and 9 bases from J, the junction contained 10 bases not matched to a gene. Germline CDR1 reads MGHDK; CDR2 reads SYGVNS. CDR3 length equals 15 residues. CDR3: CASSEGRGLGGEQFF. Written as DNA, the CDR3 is TGTGCCAGCAGTGAGGGCAGGGGGCTAGGGGGTGAGCAGTTCTTC.

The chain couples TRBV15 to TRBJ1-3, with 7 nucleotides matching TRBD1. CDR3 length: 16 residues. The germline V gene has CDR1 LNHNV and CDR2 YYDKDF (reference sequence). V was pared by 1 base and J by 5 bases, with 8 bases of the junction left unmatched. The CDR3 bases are TGTGCCACCAGCAGAGTCCCACAGGGGCGCCGAAACACCATATATTTT. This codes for CATSRVPQGRRNTIYF.

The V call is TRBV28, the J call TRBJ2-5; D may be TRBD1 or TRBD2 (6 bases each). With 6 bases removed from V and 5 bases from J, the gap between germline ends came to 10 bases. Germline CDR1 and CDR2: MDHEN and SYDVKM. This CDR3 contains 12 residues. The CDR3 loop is CASSHGGETQYF. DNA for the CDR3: TGTGCCAGCAGCCACGGGGGCGAGACCCAGTACTTC.

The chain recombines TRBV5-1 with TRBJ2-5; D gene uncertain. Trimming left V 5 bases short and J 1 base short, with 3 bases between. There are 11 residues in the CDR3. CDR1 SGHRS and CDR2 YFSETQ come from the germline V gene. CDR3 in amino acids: CASRIQETQYF. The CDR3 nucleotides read TGCGCCAGCAGGATCCAAGAGACCCAGTACTTC.

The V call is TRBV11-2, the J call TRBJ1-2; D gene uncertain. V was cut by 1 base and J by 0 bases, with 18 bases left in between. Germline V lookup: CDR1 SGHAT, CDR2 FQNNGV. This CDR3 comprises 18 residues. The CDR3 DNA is TGTGCCAGCAGCTTAGGCCCCCTTCGGCAGGCCACTAACTATGGCTACACCTTC. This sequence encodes CASSLGPLRQATNYGYTF. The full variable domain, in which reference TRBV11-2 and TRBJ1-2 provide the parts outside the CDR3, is EAGVAQSPRYKIIEKRQSVAFWCNPISGHATLYWYQQILGQGPKLLIQFQNNGVVDDSQLPKDRFSAERLKGVDSTLKIQPAKLEDSAVYLCASSLGPLRQATNYGYTFGSGTRLTVV.

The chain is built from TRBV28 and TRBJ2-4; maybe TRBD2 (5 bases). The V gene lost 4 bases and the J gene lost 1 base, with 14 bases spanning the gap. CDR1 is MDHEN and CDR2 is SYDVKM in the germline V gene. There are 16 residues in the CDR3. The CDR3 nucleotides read TGTGCCAGCAGTTCCCGACTTAGCGTGGCCAAAAACATTCAGTACTTC. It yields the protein CASSSRLSVAKNIQYF.

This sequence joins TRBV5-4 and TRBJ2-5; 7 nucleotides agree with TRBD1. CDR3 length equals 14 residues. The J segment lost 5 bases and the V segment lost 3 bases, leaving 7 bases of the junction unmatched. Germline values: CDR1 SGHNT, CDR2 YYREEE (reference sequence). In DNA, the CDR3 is TGTGCCAGCAGCTCCATAGGCAGGGGGGAGACCCAGTACTTC. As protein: CASSSIGRGETQYF.

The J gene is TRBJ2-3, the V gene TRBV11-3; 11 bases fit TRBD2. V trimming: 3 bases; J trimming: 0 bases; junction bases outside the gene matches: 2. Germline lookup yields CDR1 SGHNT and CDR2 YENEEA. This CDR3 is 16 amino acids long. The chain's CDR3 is CASSLRTSGSTDTQYF. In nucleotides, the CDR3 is TGTGCCAGCAGCTTGCGGACTAGCGGGAGCACAGATACGCAGTATTTT.